One T cell receptor (beta chain) is described in this entry. The sample comes from a study of cytomegalovirus exposure and HLA in healthy donors. The PCR made use of 60 Vbeta and 13 Jbeta primers. Measured with immunoSEQ multiplex PCR; TCRdb has only the in-frame clones, and not every one. The table shows tens of thousands of clones, with just over 75% occurring only once. The receptor was isolated from a man between 45 and 60 years old in good health and CMV-seropositive. The sequenced sample consisted of PBMCs.

CDR3 DNA sequence: TGCGCCAGCAACATTATGGGGGGGGGCGGCACAGATACGCAGTATTTT. Translating gives CASNIMGGGGTDTQYF. The chain is built from TRBV5-1 and TRBJ2-3, with a tentative D call TRBD2 (7 bases). This CDR3 is 16 amino acids long. The V and J ends lost 6 bases and 1 base respectively, with 18 bases between them. Germline CDR1 is SGHRS and CDR2 is YFSETQ.